This passage covers 21 T cell receptor beta chains from one sample sequenced in a study of beta chain features in type 1 diabetes. For these receptors, no antigen is known. Findings of the study overall: People with Type 1 diabetes carried modestly yet significantly shorter TCRB CDR3s in all four CD4+ subsets.

The whole isolated RNA underwent reverse transcription, so sequencing captured expressed TCRB transcripts. Data came from immunoSEQ multiplex PCR; TCRdb stores just in-frame clones and leaves some out. The data contain roughly 330,000 clones, about 13% of them seen just once; the ten biggest clones take up approximately 0.016%. Material: naive CD4+ T cells from blood. These receptors came from a woman aged 18-35 years with type 1 diabetes.

V and J are TRBV2 and TRBJ2-5, with TRBD2 matching 14 bases. This CDR3 has 15 amino acids. Germline loops: CDR1 SNHLY, CDR2 FYNNEI. The V and J ends lost 4 bases and 9 bases, in that order; junction bases with no gene match: 7. CDR3 coding DNA: TGTGCCAGCAGTGTGACTAGCGGGGGGGGAGGGGCCCAGTACTTC. It encodes CASSVTSGGGGAQYF. Variable domain in full (rest from reference TRBV2 and TRBJ2-5): EPEVTQTPSHQVTQMGQEVILRCVPISNHLYFYWYRQILGQKVEFLVSFYNNEISEKSEIFDDQFSVERPDGSNFTLKIRSTKLEDSAMYFCASSVTSGGGGAQYFGPGTRLLVL.

The rearrangement joins TRBV4-3 to TRBJ2-7, with TRBD2 matching over 7 bases. With V trimmed by 4 bases and J by 5 bases, 5 bases remained unmatched. The CDR3 extends over 13 amino acids. Germline V gene sequence: CDR1 LGHNA, CDR2 YSLEER. The CDR3 region has the DNA TGCGCCAGCAGCCGCTGGGGGGGGGACGAGCAGTACGTC. This sequence encodes CASSRWGGDEQYV.

V is TRBV11-2 and J is TRBJ2-1, with 7 bases fitting TRBD2. CDR1 SGHAT and CDR2 FQNNGV come from the germline V gene. There are 16 residues in the CDR3. After removal of 3 bases from V and 0 bases from J, the junction contained 5 bases not matched to a gene. The CDR3 sequence is CASSFAGELSYNEQFF. The CDR3 nucleotides read TGTGCCAGCAGCTTCGCGGGGGAACTCTCCTACAATGAGCAGTTCTTC.

The chain uses TRBV7-3 and TRBJ2-2; 8 bases line up with TRBD1. J gave up 4 bases and V 3 bases, and 7 bases lay outside the gene matches. The CDR3 totals 16 residues. The V gene's germline CDR1 is SGHTA and CDR2 FQGTGA. CDR3 loop: CASSFHGQGLTGELFF. CDR3 in DNA: TGTGCCAGCAGCTTTCACGGACAGGGTCTCACCGGGGAGCTGTTTTTT.

The gene calls are TRBV7-8 and TRBJ2-7, with D tentatively TRBD2 (6 bases). This CDR3 is built from 14 residues. CDR1 and CDR2 from the germline V gene are SGHVS and FQNEAQ. V was trimmed by 5 bases and J by 4 bases, leaving 15 bases between them. The CDR3 sequence is CASSRRERIYEQYF. CDR3 DNA: TGTGCCAGCAGCCGGAGGGAAAGAATTTACGAGCAGTACTTC.

The chain combines TRBV7-2 with TRBJ1-5; no clear D gene. Germline values: CDR1 SGHTA, CDR2 FQGNSA. Trimming took off 0 bases at V and 7 bases at J, with 13 bases between the two ends. The CDR3 length is 15 residues. The CDR3 nucleotides are TGTGCCAGCAGCTTAGCGTACGGTCTTTGGCAGCCCCAGCATTTT. This gives the protein CASSLAYGLWQPQHF.

This clone was counted only a few times. The V call is TRBV4-2, the J call TRBJ1-2, with D tentatively TRBD1 (5 bases). V was trimmed by 0 bases and J by 0 bases, leaving 14 bases between them. Germline V lookup: CDR1 LGHNA, CDR2 YNFKEQ. This CDR3 region has 17 residues. The CDR3 loop is CASSQEAGEGPNYGYTF. As DNA, the CDR3 is TGTGCCAGCAGCCAAGAGGCGGGGGAGGGTCCTAACTATGGCTACACCTTC.

CDR3 nucleotides: TGTGCCAGCCATAGAGTAGCGGGAGGGCCCTACAATGAGCAGTTCTTC. Translation: CASHRVAGGPYNEQFF. This chain connects TRBV27 to TRBJ2-1, with 11 positions matching TRBD2. This CDR3 has 16 amino acids. Germline-derived CDR1 and CDR2 are MNHEY and SMNVEV (reference sequence). Losses at the gene ends were 8 bases for V and 2 bases for J; bases not matched to a gene: 8.

This clone was recorded a few times. The chain joins TRBV5-6 to TRBJ1-1, with no clear D. CDR1 is SGHDT and CDR2 is YYEEEE in the germline V gene. This CDR3 is 12 amino acids long. V shed 2 bases and J shed 5 bases, with 7 bases lying between them. The CDR3 bases are TGTGCCAGCAGCTTATCGGGGACTGAAGCTTTCTTT. Its translation: CASSLSGTEAFF.

The chain links TRBV5-1 to TRBJ2-7; 8 bases match TRBD2. Germline assignment: CDR1 SGHRS and CDR2 YFSETQ. With V trimmed by 0 bases and J by 0 bases, 2 bases remained unmatched. CDR3 length equals 15 residues. The CDR3 nucleotides are TGCGCCAGCAGCTTGGAAAGCGGGAGCTCCTACGAGCAGTACTTC. It is translated as CASSLESGSSYEQYF. The full variable domain, rest sourced from reference TRBV5-1 and TRBJ2-7, is KAGVTQTPRYLIKTRGQQVTLSCSPISGHRSVSWYQQTPGQGLQFLFEYFSETQRNKGNFPGRFSGRQFSNSRSEMNVSTLELGDSALYLCASSLESGSSYEQYFGPGTRLTVT.

This sequence joins TRBV15 and TRBJ2-7; 13 bases are shared with TRBD2. Germline assignment: CDR1 LNHNV and CDR2 YYDKDF (reference sequence). V was pared by 1 base and J by 0 bases, with 12 bases of the junction left unmatched. CDR3 length equals 20 residues. CDR3 sequence reads: CATSRVGSGTSGIHSYEQYF. CDR3 coding DNA: TGTGCCACCAGCAGAGTAGGATCGGGGACTAGCGGGATCCACTCCTACGAGCAGTACTTC.

CDR3 bases: TGTGCCTGGAGTGGGGCAGGGGGTTTTGTCAAAGGTGGCTACACCTTC. Residues: CAWSGAGGFVKGGYTF. V gene TRBV30 combines with J gene TRBJ1-2; 7 bases are a match to TRBD1. The CDR3 is made up of 16 amino acids. With V trimmed by 1 base and J by 7 bases, 15 bases remained unmatched. The germline V gene has CDR1 GTSNPN and CDR2 SVGIG (reference sequence).

The chain links TRBV2 to TRBJ2-7; 7 bases fit TRBD1. V was clipped by 4 bases and J by 0 bases; unmatched bases: 3. The length of the CDR3 is 14 residues. Germline V gene data show CDR1 as SNHLY and CDR2 as FYNNEI. CDR3 in amino acids: CASSGQGYSYEQYF. Written as DNA, the CDR3 is TGTGCCAGCAGTGGACAGGGCTACTCCTACGAGCAGTACTTC.

This clone was seen only a few times. This chain's CDR3 is CASSRGDPNTGELFF. CDR3 nucleotides: TGCGCCAGCAGCCGCGGGGACCCGAACACCGGGGAGCTGTTTTTT. V gene TRBV5-1 combines with J gene TRBJ2-2; a weak D match, TRBD2 (6 bases). The CDR3 is 15 amino acids. CDR1 is SGHRS and CDR2 is YFSETQ in the germline V gene. The V end lost 4 bases, the J end lost 0 bases, and 10 bases lay between the germline ends.

V is TRBV19 and J is TRBJ1-1; D might be TRBD1 (5 bases). The V gene's germline CDR1 is LNHDA and CDR2 SQIVND (reference sequence). Trimming stripped 5 bases from V and 1 base from J, with 14 bases between. The CDR3 loop spans 15 amino acids. CDR3 DNA: TGTGCCAGTAGTCCCCGGCAGGGATCGAACACTGAAGCTTTCTTT. Encoded protein: CASSPRQGSNTEAFF.

The chain combines TRBV7-9 with TRBJ1-5, with 7 bases fitting TRBD1. J gave up 5 bases and V 4 bases, and 5 bases lay outside the gene matches. This CDR3 spans 14 amino acids. Per the germline V gene, CDR1 is SEHNR and CDR2 is FQNEAQ (reference sequence). For the CDR3, the DNA is TGTGCCAGCAGCTACGACAGGGCGGATCAGCCCCAGCATTTT. Protein sequence: CASSYDRADQPQHF.

This clone was seen more than once but under ten times. The V gene is TRBV5-1, the J gene TRBJ2-1; TRBD1 matches at 7 bases. V was pared by 5 bases and J by 3 bases, with 8 bases of the junction left unmatched. CDR1 SGHRS and CDR2 YFSETQ come from the germline V gene. The CDR3 is 15 residues long. CDR3 residues: CASSYPRDSYNEQFF. In DNA form, the CDR3 reads TGCGCCAGCAGTTACCCCCGGGACAGCTACAATGAGCAGTTCTTC.

The V call is TRBV7-9, the J call TRBJ1-1; 8 nucleotides line up with TRBD1. Looked up from germline, CDR1 is SEHNR and CDR2 is FQNEAQ (reference sequence). V lost 3 bases and J lost 4; bases outside the gene matches: 7. The CDR3 is made up of 15 amino acids. The CDR3 bases are TGTGCCAGCAGCTTCCCTCAGGGGGCCATCACTGAAGCTTTCTTT. Its protein product is CASSFPQGAITEAFF.

In its sample, this clone was seen a few times. This chain uses TRBV5-6 with TRBJ2-7; D might be TRBD2 (5 bases). The CDR3 consists of 16 residues. V was shortened by 4 bases and J by 0 bases, with 17 bases between the two germline ends. CDR1 is SGHDT, CDR2 YYEEEE, per germline. CDR3 sequence: CASSGNGETGSYEQYV. Here the CDR3 DNA reads TGTGCCAGCAGCGGAAACGGGGAGACCGGCTCCTACGAGCAGTACGTC.

This clone was seen only a few times. The chain has TRBV6-6 and TRBJ2-1, with D possibly TRBD2 on 7 matching bases. This CDR3 comprises 15 residues. Germline CDR1 and CDR2: MNHNY and SVGAGI (reference sequence). V lost 6 bases to trimming and J lost 6 bases, with 18 bases between them. This CDR3 reads CASSNRASGSNEQFF. CDR3 sequence (DNA): TGTGCCAGCAGCAACAGGGCTAGCGGAAGCAATGAGCAGTTCTTC.

The chain combines TRBV19 with TRBJ2-1, with TRBD2 matching 10 bases. Germline values: CDR1 LNHDA, CDR2 SQIVND (reference sequence). V shed 5 bases and J 2 bases; nucleotides not matched to a gene: 3. The length of the CDR3 is 15 residues. The CDR3 is CASSVLAGAYNEQFF. For the CDR3, the DNA is TGTGCCAGTAGTGTTCTAGCGGGAGCCTACAATGAGCAGTTCTTC.